The 30 T cell receptor beta chains reported below all come from one sample, sequenced in a study of T cell repertoires in cytomegalovirus infection. TCRdb reprocessed the reads via MiXCR and lists one record per CDR3 protein. The data hold roughly 500,000 distinct CDR3 sequences, with approximately 17% observed a single time. Sequencing input: CD8+ T cells from PBMCs. The origin of the receptors is a human donor in good health (CMV status not recorded). Some clones in this sample may be carry-over from other donors' samples.

This clonotype has a count of ten or more. The chain is built from TRBV12-3 or TRBV12-4 and TRBJ1-2; the D gene is possibly TRBD1 (5 bases). This CDR3 spans 13 amino acids. Trimming took 3 bases from V and 4 from J, leaving 9 bases between them. Written as DNA, the CDR3 is TGTGCCAGCAGTTTCACGGGGGGCTATGGCTACACCTTC. Protein sequence: CASSFTGGYGYTF.

This clonotype was detected ten times or more. This chain connects TRBV23-1 to TRBJ2-7; perhaps TRBD2 as D (5 bases). TRBV23-1 is placed among ORFs of uncertain function. V was cut by 4 bases and J by 0 bases, with 13 bases left in between. The CDR3 runs 15 residues. CDR3 amino acids: CASSPRVTSSYEQYF. CDR3 DNA sequence: TGCGCCAGCAGTCCGCGGGTGACGAGCTCCTACGAGCAGTACTTC.

This clonotype has a count of ten or more. The J gene is TRBJ2-1, the V gene TRBV11-3, with 11 bases identical to TRBD2. This CDR3 has 17 residues. CDR1 and CDR2 (germline): SGHNT, YENEEA. With 5 bases clipped from V and 6 bases from J, the junction kept 12 bases outside the gene matches. The CDR3: CASSPRASGRISNEQFF. The CDR3 nucleotides read TGTGCCAGCAGCCCCCGGGCTAGCGGGAGGATTAGCAATGAGCAGTTCTTC.

This clonotype has ten or more counts. The chain joins TRBV7-9 to TRBJ2-7; no firm D call. Trimming cost V 5 bases and J 2 bases, with 10 bases left between them. The V gene's germline CDR1 is SEHNR and CDR2 FQNEAQ (reference sequence). The CDR3 loop spans 13 amino acids. The CDR3: CASSASGTYEQYF. DNA of the CDR3: TGTGCCAGCAGCGCGTCCGGAACCTACGAGCAGTACTTC.

The table lists this clonotype with many counts. The chain links TRBV15 to TRBJ1-5; D gene unclear. The length of the CDR3 is 14 residues. In germline, CDR1 is LNHNV, CDR2 YYDKDF (reference sequence). V lost 6 bases and J lost 6, with 15 bases in between. CDR3 DNA sequence: TGTGCCACCAGGAGCGACGGTTCGGTTCAGCCCCAGCATTTT. Its protein product is CATRSDGSVQPQHF.

This clonotype was seen at least ten times. This rearrangement joins TRBV6-2 or TRBV6-3 to TRBJ1-1; D perhaps matches TRBD1 (5 bases). From germline, CDR1 is MNHEY and CDR2 SVGEGT. This CDR3 has 15 amino acids. V shed 2 bases and J shed 4 bases, with 14 bases lying between them. CDR3 amino acids: CASSYGGIPGTEAFF. The CDR3 DNA sequence: TGTGCCAGCAGTTACGGGGGGATTCCGGGCACTGAAGCTTTCTTT.

V and J are TRBV10-3 and TRBJ2-7, with D possibly TRBD2 on 6 matching bases. CDR3 length equals 14 residues. Trimming removed 5 bases at V and 1 base at J, with 12 bases between. The germline V gene has CDR1 ENHRY and CDR2 SYGVKD. DNA for the CDR3: TGTGCCATCAGTAACCGGGACTCATCCTACGAGCAGTACTTC. Protein product: CAISNRDSSYEQYF.

This clonotype was found a few times. The chain uses TRBV20-1 and TRBJ2-7; perhaps TRBD2 as D (6 bases). Germline CDR1 is DFQATT and CDR2 is SNEGSKA (reference sequence). The V gene lost 5 bases and the J gene lost 1 base, with 12 bases spanning the gap. There are 13 residues in the CDR3. The CDR3 is CSARLEKSYEQYF. DNA of the CDR3: TGCAGTGCTCGACTAGAAAAATCCTACGAGCAGTACTTC.

This sequence joins TRBV4-2 and TRBJ2-7, with 9 bases identical to TRBD2. The CDR3 is 15 amino acids. Germline V gene lookup returns CDR1 LGHNA and CDR2 YNFKEQ. Trimming at V came to 1 base and at J to 5 bases, leaving 6 bases not matched to a gene. The CDR3 DNA reads TGTGCCAGCAGCCAAGTAGCGGGAGCGGAGGACGAGCAGTACTTC. Its translation is CASSQVAGAEDEQYF.

The chain has TRBV11-3 and TRBJ1-5; D is perhaps TRBD1 (6 bases). This CDR3 is 17 amino acids long. V was clipped by 5 bases and J by 6 bases, with 23 bases between them. CDR1 and CDR2 from the germline V gene are SGHNT and YENEEA. The CDR3 sequence is CASSLPGGGAGCQPQHF. CDR3 coding DNA: TGTGCCAGCAGCCTCCCGGGGGGGGGCGCGGGCTGTCAGCCCCAGCATTTT.

The chain employs TRBV27 and TRBJ2-2; D not resolved. From germline, CDR1 is MNHEY and CDR2 SMNVEV (reference sequence). CDR3 length: 13 residues. Deletions cut 7 bases from V and 5 bases from J, with 11 bases between. The CDR3 region is CASNLWGTGELFF. The CDR3 DNA reads as TGTGCCAGCAACTTATGGGGAACCGGGGAGCTGTTTTTT.

This clonotype was observed many times. The V call is TRBV7-3, the J call TRBJ2-7; 8 bases agree with TRBD1. From germline, CDR1 is SGHTA and CDR2 FQGTGA. V was clipped by 3 bases and J by 5 bases; unmatched bases: 6. The CDR3 runs to 14 residues. Here the CDR3 DNA reads TGTGCCAGCAGCTTGGCAGGGGGCCGGGACGAGCAGTACTTC. Its translation: CASSLAGGRDEQYF.

This chain links TRBV19 with TRBJ1-1; TRBD1 matches 10 bases. V trimming: 7 bases; J trimming: 0 bases; junction bases outside the gene matches: 5. The CDR3 sequence is 15 residues long. Germline V lookup: CDR1 LNHDA, CDR2 SQIVND (reference sequence). The CDR3 bases are TGTGCCAGTACCATCGACAGGGGGCTGAACACTGAAGCTTTCTTT. This encodes CASTIDRGLNTEAFF.

There are many counts of this clonotype. The chain uses TRBV7-9 and TRBJ2-1; tentatively, D is TRBD1 (5 bases). The germline gives CDR1 SEHNR, CDR2 FQNEAQ (reference sequence). The CDR3 sequence is 13 residues long. Trimming shortened V by 5 bases and J by 5 bases, and 10 bases separated the two germline ends. The DNA of the CDR3 is TGTGCCAGCAGCCAGACAGAGAACAATGAGCAGTTCTTC. Protein product: CASSQTENNEQFF.

This rearrangement joins TRBV20-1 to TRBJ1-2, with D hard to call. Looked up from germline, CDR1 is DFQATT and CDR2 is SNEGSKA (reference sequence). Trimming left V 0 bases short and J 3 bases short, with 11 bases between. The CDR3 is 14 residues long. CDR3 DNA sequence: TGCAGTGCTAGAGACAGGACGGCAGACTATGGCTACACCTTC. Amino acids: CSARDRTADYGYTF.

There are many counts of this clonotype. The V call is TRBV6-1, the J call TRBJ2-2; the match to TRBD2 covers 8 bases. Germline values: CDR1 MNHNS, CDR2 SASEGT. The CDR3 totals 14 residues. Trimming at V came to 4 bases and at J to 5 bases, leaving 3 bases not matched to a gene. The CDR3 sequence: CASSGGLDTGELFF. The CDR3 DNA is TGTGCCAGCAGTGGGGGACTAGATACCGGGGAGCTGTTTTTT.

The chain employs TRBV6-1 and TRBJ1-2; D call uncertain. The length of the CDR3 is 16 residues. Germline CDR1 and CDR2: MNHNS and SASEGT. V was trimmed by 2 bases and J by 3 bases, leaving 16 bases between them. The CDR3 DNA sequence: TGTGCCAGCAGTGAAACTTACCCGACCGCATACTATGGCTACACCTTC. Translating it yields CASSETYPTAYYGYTF.

This chain links TRBV27 with TRBJ2-7; D not certain. The CDR3 has 13 residues. The V end was cut by 9 bases, the J end by 3 bases, with 15 bases between. Germline CDR1 MNHEY, CDR2 SMNVEV (reference sequence). As DNA, the CDR3 is TGTGCCAGATGCACTCCCAGGTTCTACGAGCAGTACTTC. Its protein is CARCTPRFYEQYF.

In this sample, this clonotype turned up a few times. The chain employs TRBV9 and TRBJ1-2; no reliable D call. Germline CDR1 is SGDLS and CDR2 is YYNGEE. There are 15 residues in the CDR3. V lost 3 bases and J 7 bases, leaving 19 bases between the germline ends. The CDR3 sequence is CASSAGLLARFGYTF. The CDR3 coding sequence is TGTGCCAGCAGCGCCGGCCTCCTCGCGAGATTTGGCTACACCTTC.

This rearrangement joins TRBV6-1 to TRBJ2-7, with D tentatively TRBD1 or TRBD2 (5 bases each). The CDR3 has 14 amino acids. CDR1 and CDR2 from the germline V gene are MNHNS and SASEGT. The V and J ends lost 3 bases and 1 base respectively, with 10 bases between them. CDR3: CASSDGALSYEQYF. Written as DNA, the CDR3 is TGTGCCAGCAGTGACGGGGCTTTATCCTACGAGCAGTACTTC.

The table lists this clonotype with many counts. The J gene is TRBJ1-5, the V gene TRBV7-8; 7 bases align to TRBD1. The trim removed 5 bases at V and 2 bases at J, leaving 6 bases unmatched. The CDR3 is 15 amino acids. Germline-derived CDR1 and CDR2 are SGHVS and FQNEAQ. This CDR3 is CASSRNRGRNQPQHF. CDR3 nucleotides: TGTGCCAGCAGCAGAAACAGGGGTCGCAATCAGCCCCAGCATTTT. Full variable domain (missing parts from reference TRBV7-8 and TRBJ1-5): GAGVSQSPRYKVAKRGQDVALRCDPISGHVSLFWYQQALGQGPEFLTYFQNEAQLDKSGLPSDRFFAERPEGSVSTLKIQRTQQEDSAVYLCASSRNRGRNQPQHFGDGTRLSIL.

This chain joins TRBV10-3 and TRBJ2-7; 9 bases align to TRBD1. With V trimmed by 8 bases and J by 6 bases, 5 bases remained unmatched. This CDR3 is built from 12 residues. Looked up from germline, CDR1 is ENHRY and CDR2 is SYGVKD. CDR3 nucleotide sequence: TGTGCCATCCTGACAGGGGGTAGCGAGCAGTACTTC. Its protein is CAILTGGSEQYF.

Comment on this clonotype: It may be a read error: a sequence one base away is much more abundant. The final CDR3 position lacks the conserved phenylalanine or tryptophan, pointing to a likely read error. This chain links TRBV7-3 with TRBJ2-1; 7 bases align to TRBD2. This CDR3 has 15 amino acids. The germline CDR1 and CDR2 sequences are SGHTA and FQGTGA. With 3 bases clipped from V and 4 bases from J, the junction kept 6 bases outside the gene matches. The DNA of the CDR3 is TGTGCCAGCAGCTTTACGGGAGGCTCATACAATGAGCAGTTCTTA. It specifies CASSFTGGSYNEQFL.

This clonotype appeared many times. This rearrangement joins TRBV11-2 to TRBJ1-2; a possible D gene is TRBD1 (5 bases). Per germline, CDR1 SGHAT and CDR2 FQNNGV. The CDR3 consists of 15 residues. V was shortened by 0 bases and J by 3 bases, with 11 bases between the two germline ends. Here the CDR3 DNA reads TGTGCCAGCAGCTTAGATAATTCGGGGGACTATGGCTACACCTTC. It is translated as CASSLDNSGDYGYTF.

In regard to this clonotype: Since a much larger clone is just one base distant, this may be a read error. Here the CDR3 reads CASSPILAGSYNEPFF. The CDR3 DNA follows: TGTGCCAGCAGTCCCATACTAGCGGGATCCTACAATGAGCCGTTCTTC. The chain uses TRBV28 and TRBJ2-1; 10 nucleotides line up with TRBD2. In germline, CDR1 is MDHEN, CDR2 SYDVKM. This CDR3 comprises 16 residues.

The chain recombines TRBV27 with TRBJ2-7; the D is unclear. There are 15 residues in the CDR3. Trimming cost V 11 bases and J 3 bases, with 23 bases left between them. Germline CDR1 is MNHEY and CDR2 is SMNVEV (reference sequence). Here the CDR3 reads CAAGRPQKDGYEQYF. In DNA, the CDR3 is TGTGCCGCCGGTAGACCCCAAAAGGACGGCTACGAGCAGTACTTC.

The chain employs TRBV7-9 and TRBJ2-6; D ambiguous. Trimming removed 3 bases at V and 0 bases at J, with 6 bases between. CDR3 length equals 15 residues. CDR1 and CDR2 from the germline V gene are SEHNR and FQNEAQ (reference sequence). Here the CDR3 reads CASSFRTSGANVLTF. As DNA, the CDR3 is TGTGCCAGCAGCTTTCGTACCTCTGGGGCCAACGTCCTGACTTTC.

This clonotype was seen ten or more times. The chain joins TRBV11-2 to TRBJ1-1; the D is unclear. V lost 3 bases, J lost 8 bases, and 13 bases lay in between. Germline CDR1 and CDR2: SGHAT and FQNNGV. The CDR3 has 13 amino acids. The CDR3 loop reads CASSLGGSAEAFF. CDR3 in DNA: TGTGCCAGCAGCTTGGGAGGGAGTGCCGAAGCTTTCTTT.

The sample holds many counts of this clonotype. The J gene is TRBJ1-6, the V gene TRBV7-9; no clear D gene. The CDR3 is 13 amino acids. The germline V and J ends were trimmed by 10 bases and 8 bases, with 15 bases remaining between them. The germline CDR1 and CDR2 sequences are SEHNR and FQNEAQ (reference sequence). The CDR3 loop reads CAIPRGLDSPLHF. DNA for the CDR3: TGTGCCATCCCTCGAGGGCTGGATTCACCCCTCCACTTT.

At least ten counts were recorded for this clonotype. The V call is TRBV11-2, the J call TRBJ2-7; a possible D gene is TRBD2 (6 bases). Trimming shortened V by 1 base and J by 4 bases, and 14 bases separated the two germline ends. The CDR3 runs to 15 residues. Germline CDR1 is SGHAT and CDR2 is FQNNGV. CDR3 nucleotide sequence: TGTGCCAGCAGCTTAGGTGGAGGGAGAAATTACGAGCAGTACTTC. Protein sequence: CASSLGGGRNYEQYF.